This T cell receptor (beta chain) was profiled in a study of patients and donors after allogeneic stem cell transplantation. This CDR3 spans 15 amino acids. The V gene's germline CDR1 is SGHRS and CDR2 YFSETQ. V was clipped by 0 bases and J by 5 bases, with 14 bases between them. This clonotype has at least ten counts. TCRdb ran MiXCR on the RT-PCR reads and lists one entry per CDR3 protein. Of 37,000 or so distinct CDR3 sequences in the sample, more than 30% were seen once. This TCR was sampled from a human donor who was either an allogeneic HSCT recipient or a stem cell or donor lymphocyte infusion donor (not recorded which). It is not recorded whose cells these are; they may come from a transplant donor. This rearrangement joins TRBV5-1 to TRBJ1-2, with D unresolved. Sequenced input: blood, either unsorted or a sorted T cell fraction (not recorded which). The CDR3 region is CASSLVTGSLYGYTF. The CDR3 coding sequence is TGCGCCAGCAGCTTGGTTACGGGTTCCCTATATGGCTACACCTTC. Based on the CDR3 plus reference TRBV5-1 and TRBJ1-2, the full variable domain is KAGVTQTPRYLIKTRGQQVTLSCSPISGHRSVSWYQQTPGQGLQFLFEYFSETQRNKGNFPGRFSGRQFSNSRSEMNVSTLELGDSALYLCASSLVTGSLYGYTFGSGTRLTVV.